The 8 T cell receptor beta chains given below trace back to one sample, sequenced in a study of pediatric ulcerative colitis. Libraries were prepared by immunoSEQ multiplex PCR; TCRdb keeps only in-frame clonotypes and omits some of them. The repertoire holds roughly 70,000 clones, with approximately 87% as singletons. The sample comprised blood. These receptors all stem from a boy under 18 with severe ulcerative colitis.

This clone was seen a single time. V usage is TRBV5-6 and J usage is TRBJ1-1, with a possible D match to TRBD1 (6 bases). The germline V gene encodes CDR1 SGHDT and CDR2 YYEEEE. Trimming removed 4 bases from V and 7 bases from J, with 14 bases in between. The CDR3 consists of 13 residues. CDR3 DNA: TGTGCCAGCAGCCCCCTTAAAGGGGGTGAAGCTTTCTTT. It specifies CASSPLKGGEAFF.

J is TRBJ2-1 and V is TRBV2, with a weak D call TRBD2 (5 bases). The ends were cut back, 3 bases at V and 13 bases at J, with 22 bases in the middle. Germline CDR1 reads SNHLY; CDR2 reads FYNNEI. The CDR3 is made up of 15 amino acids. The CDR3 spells CASSDRDSSFEGQFF. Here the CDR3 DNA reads TGTGCCAGCAGTGACCGAGACTCCAGTTTTGAGGGCCAGTTCTTC.

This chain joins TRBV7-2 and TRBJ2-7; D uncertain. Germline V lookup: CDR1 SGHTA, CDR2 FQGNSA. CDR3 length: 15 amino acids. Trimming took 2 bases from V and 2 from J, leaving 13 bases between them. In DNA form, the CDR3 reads TGTGCCAGCAGCTTATCCCCTTATTCCCCCTACGAGCAGTACTTC. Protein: CASSLSPYSPYEQYF.

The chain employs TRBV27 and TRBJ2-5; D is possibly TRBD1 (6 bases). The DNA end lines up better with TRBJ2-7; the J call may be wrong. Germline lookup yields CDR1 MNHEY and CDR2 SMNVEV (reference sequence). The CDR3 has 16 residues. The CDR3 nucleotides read TGTGCCAGCAGTCGTAGTAGGTCTAAGGGACAAGACGAGCAGTACTTC. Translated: CASSRSRSKGQDEQYF.

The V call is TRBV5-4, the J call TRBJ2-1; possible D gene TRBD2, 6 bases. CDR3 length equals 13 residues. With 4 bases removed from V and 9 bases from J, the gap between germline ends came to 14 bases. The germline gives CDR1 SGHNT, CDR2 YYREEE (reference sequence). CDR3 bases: TGTGCCAGCAGCATCGGAGGGCCGGGTGAGCAGTTCTTC. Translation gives CASSIGGPGEQFF. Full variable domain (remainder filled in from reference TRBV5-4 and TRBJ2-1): ETGVTQSPTHLIKTRGQQVTLRCSSQSGHNTVSWYQQALGQGPQFIFQYYREEENGRGNFPPRFSGLQFPNYSSELNVNALELDDSALYLCASSIGGPGEQFFGPGTRLTVL.

The chain's CDR3 is CASLQTGGPIYEQYF. CDR3 in DNA: TGTGCCAGCCTCCAGACGGGAGGCCCCATCTACGAGCAGTACTTC. The rearrangement uses TRBV13 and TRBJ2-7; 7 nucleotides agree with TRBD2. V lost 8 bases to trimming and J lost 3 bases; unmatched junction nucleotides: 13. CDR1 PRHDT and CDR2 FYEKMQ come from the germline V gene (reference sequence). The CDR3 is 15 amino acids.

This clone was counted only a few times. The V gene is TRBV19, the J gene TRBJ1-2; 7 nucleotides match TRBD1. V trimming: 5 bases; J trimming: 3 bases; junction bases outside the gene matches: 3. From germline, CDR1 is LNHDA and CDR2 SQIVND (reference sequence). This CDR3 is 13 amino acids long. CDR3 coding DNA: TGTGCCAGTAGTCTAGGGACAGACTATGGCTACACCTTC. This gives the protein CASSLGTDYGYTF.

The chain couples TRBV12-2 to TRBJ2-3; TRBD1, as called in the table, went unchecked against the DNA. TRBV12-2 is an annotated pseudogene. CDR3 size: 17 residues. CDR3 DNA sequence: TGTGCAAGTCGCCCCCTCCCCCAAGGGGTTGACGCAGATACGCAGTATTTT. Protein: CASRPLPQGVDADTQYF.